These 14 T cell receptor beta chains originate from one sample sequenced in a study of T cell responses to AZD1222 COVID-19 vaccine. Using immunoSEQ multiplex PCR, the repertoire was profiled, and TCRdb retains in-frame clones only, with some absent. The data contain 150,000 or so clones, about 91% of them singletons. The material was peripheral blood, obtained on day 0 of MenACWY control vaccination. Receptor source: an adult in good health.

The chain has TRBV21-1 and TRBJ1-1; the listed D gene, TRBD1, was not tested against the DNA. TRBV21-1 has pseudogene status. This CDR3 comprises 16 residues. CDR3 nucleotides: TGTGCCAGCAGCAAATGCAGGGCCTGGGGCCACGCTGAAGCTTTCTTT. Its protein is CASSKCRAWGHAEAFF.

This clone has just one count. The CDR3 protein is CASSYGGDPGTEAFF. DNA of the CDR3: TGTGCCAGCAGTTACGGGGGGGATCCGGGGACTGAAGCTTTCTTT. The V call is TRBV6-5, the J call TRBJ1-1; tentatively, D is TRBD1 (5 bases). The CDR3 spans 15 residues. Deletions cut 2 bases from V and 5 bases from J, with 15 bases between. Germline V gene sequence: CDR1 MNHEY, CDR2 SVGAGI.

The CDR3 sequence: CASSPTERSSTGELFF. The DNA of the CDR3 is TGTGCCAGCAGTCCTACGGAGCGGAGCTCCACCGGGGAGCTGTTTTTT. The rearrangement uses TRBV27 and TRBJ2-2; D perhaps matches TRBD2 (5 bases). There are 16 residues in the CDR3. From germline, CDR1 is MNHEY and CDR2 SMNVEV (reference sequence). V was cut by 5 bases and J by 4 bases, with 17 bases left in between.

The V call is TRBV11-3, the J call TRBJ2-3; D is perhaps TRBD1 (5 bases). Trimming took off 1 base at V and 1 base at J, with 12 bases between the two ends. Germline-derived CDR1 and CDR2 are SGHNT and YENEEA. The CDR3 length is 16 residues. The CDR3 nucleotides read TGTGCCAGCAGCTTAGGCGGCAGGGTGGGCACAGATACGCAGTATTTT. It codes for CASSLGGRVGTDTQYF.

This chain uses TRBV2 with TRBJ1-5, with a tentative D call TRBD1 (5 bases). Germline V lookup: CDR1 SNHLY, CDR2 FYNNEI. The CDR3 extends over 12 amino acids. Trimming cost V 7 bases and J 4 bases, with 8 bases left between them. The CDR3: CASTGVNQPQHF. In DNA, the CDR3 is TGTGCCAGCACGGGGGTGAATCAGCCCCAGCATTTT.

The rearrangement joins TRBV6-5 to TRBJ2-1; TRBD1 agrees at 7 bases. V shed 6 bases and J 1 base; nucleotides not matched to a gene: 6. Looked up from germline, CDR1 is MNHEY and CDR2 is SVGAGI. The CDR3 loop spans 15 amino acids. The CDR3 reads CASSRGGASYNEQFF. The DNA for the CDR3 is TGTGCCAGCAGCCGAGGGGGCGCATCCTACAATGAGCAGTTCTTC.

This clone was recorded only once. The chain carries TRBV5-1 and TRBJ1-1; D might be TRBD1 (5 bases). CDR1 SGHRS and CDR2 YFSETQ come from the germline V gene. V lost 4 bases and J 0 bases, leaving 10 bases between the germline ends. The CDR3 loop spans 14 amino acids. The CDR3 reads CASSLDTMNTEAFF. The CDR3 nucleotides read TGCGCCAGCAGCCTGGACACCATGAACACTGAAGCTTTCTTT.

The V call is TRBV6-5, the J call TRBJ1-2; D remains ambiguous. This CDR3 region has 15 residues. In germline, CDR1 is MNHEY, CDR2 SVGAGI. Trimming cost V 2 bases and J 10 bases, with 20 bases left between them. The CDR3 loop is CASSYTVQSSVDYTF. CDR3 DNA: TGTGCCAGCAGTTACACGGTGCAGTCCTCTGTGGACTACACCTTC.

The chain combines TRBV18 with TRBJ1-1, with D tentatively TRBD1 (5 bases). Germline CDR1 and CDR2: KGHSH and LQKENI. V dropped 1 base and J dropped 5 bases, with 11 bases sitting between them. The CDR3 totals 14 residues. The CDR3 DNA is TGTGCCAGCTCACCACTGCCCAGGGAGACTGAAGCTTTCTTT. Translated, it gives CASSPLPRETEAFF.

The chain carries TRBV3-1 (or the pseudogene TRBV3-2) and TRBJ2-2; D call uncertain. The CDR3 runs to 13 residues. Germline V gene lookup returns CDR1 LGHDT and CDR2 YNNKEL (reference sequence). V was clipped by 4 bases and J by 4 bases, with 7 bases between them. The CDR3 here is CASSLVLTGELFF. Written as DNA, the CDR3 is TGTGCCAGCAGCCTTGTCCTCACCGGGGAGCTGTTTTTT.

The chain links TRBV19 to TRBJ1-6; weak D call: TRBD1 (5 bases). The CDR3 has 13 residues. V gave up 4 bases and J gave up 6 bases, with 7 bases separating them. Germline loops: CDR1 LNHDA, CDR2 SQIVND (reference sequence). CDR3 nucleotides: TGTGCCAGTAGTACAGGGCTTAATTCACCCCTCCACTTT. Protein: CASSTGLNSPLHF.

The V and J genes are TRBV7-9 and TRBJ2-7; 11 nucleotides align to TRBD2. CDR1 is SEHNR, CDR2 FQNEAQ, per germline (reference sequence). This CDR3 spans 18 amino acids. V gave up 4 bases and J gave up 2 bases; unmatched junction bases: 13. CDR3 in amino acids: CASSSVSSGRSEAYEQYF. The CDR3 DNA sequence: TGTGCCAGCAGCTCGGTGTCTAGCGGGAGGTCGGAAGCCTACGAGCAGTACTTC.

The rearrangement links TRBV7-3 to TRBJ2-1; D gene unclear. Germline loops: CDR1 SGHTA, CDR2 FQGTGA. This CDR3 is 13 amino acids long. Trimming removed 7 bases from V and 2 bases from J, with 9 bases in between. This chain's CDR3 is CASTLGAYNEQFF. CDR3 coding DNA: TGTGCCAGCACTCTAGGCGCCTACAATGAGCAGTTCTTC.

This chain connects TRBV9 to TRBJ2-7; D may be TRBD1 or TRBD2 (5 bases each). V was clipped by 2 bases and J by 2 bases, with 11 bases between them. Germline CDR1 and CDR2: SGDLS and YYNGEE. This CDR3 has 14 amino acids. CDR3 bases: TGTGCCAGCAGCGTTCGGGACCTACCCTACGAGCAGTACTTC. It is translated as CASSVRDLPYEQYF.